This TCR beta chain was documented in a study of blood T cell repertoires in COVID-19. The germline V and J ends were trimmed by 1 base and 1 base, with 10 bases remaining between them. Per the germline V gene, CDR1 is LNHDA and CDR2 is SQIVND (reference sequence). The CDR3 spans 15 residues. Clones were read by immunoSEQ multiplex PCR, and TCRdb kept only the in-frame ones, dropping some. In the table there are some 400,000 clones, approximately 86% of which are singletons. The TCR originated in a human donor in a cohort sampled during active COVID-19. The specimen sequenced was peripheral blood. The chain uses TRBV19 and TRBJ1-1; no clear D. The CDR3 is CASSIGQIQNTEAFF. The CDR3 DNA reads as TGTGCCAGTAGTATAGGTCAGATACAGAACACTGAAGCTTTCTTT.